This T cell receptor (beta chain) was documented in a study of blood T cell repertoires in COVID-19. Study in general: COVID-19 samples from acute and convalescent phases originated in the United States, Italy and Spain. PBMCs, B-cell-depleted T cells, or T cells were the source of the cDNA or gDNA that made up the material.

Per the germline V gene, CDR1 is SGHTS and CDR2 is YDEGEE. The CDR3 sequence is 15 residues long. Trimming stripped 2 bases from V and 6 bases from J, with 12 bases between. Clones were sequenced by immunoSEQ multiplex PCR, and TCRdb holds only the in-frame ones, with some missing. Of about 200,000 clones in the sample, 88% were seen once. The V gene is TRBV5-8, the J gene TRBJ1-6, with D unresolved. The sequenced sample consisted of peripheral blood. The source is a man in his late teens or twenties with active or convalescent COVID-19. The CDR3 DNA is TGTGCCAGCAGCTTTCGGGGAACCGCTAATTCACCCCTCCACTTT. Protein product: CASSFRGTANSPLHF.